The 20 T cell receptor beta chains given below trace back to one sample, sequenced in a study of immune heterogeneity within non-small cell lung tumors. The TCR beta CDR3 region was amplified by multiplex PCR employing 32 V and 13 J primers. Each CDR3 protein is one row after TCRdb ran MiXCR on the multiplex PCR reads. The sample has about 12,000 distinct CDR3 sequences; around a fifth are singletons. Genomic DNA extracted from bulk tumor tissue served as template. A total of 600 ng was used per sample. Several widely spaced biopsies per primary tumor were taken during surgery. Patients underwent curative surgery for untreated, newly diagnosed non-small cell lung cancer. The sequenced sample was lung tumor tissue. The receptor source for this set is a man in his sixties with non-small cell lung cancer.

The chain has TRBV11-2 and TRBJ2-5, with a tentative D call TRBD2 (6 bases). Trimming pared 5 bases from V and 5 bases from J, leaving 15 bases between. The CDR3 totals 14 residues. Germline lookup yields CDR1 SGHAT and CDR2 FQNNGV. The CDR3 sequence: CASSLAGGWETQYF. Written as DNA, the CDR3 is TGTGCCAGCAGCCTTGCTGGGGGGTGGGAGACCCAGTACTTC.

This clonotype was detected a few times. This chain uses TRBV5-5 with TRBJ2-1, with 11 bases identical to TRBD2. Germline CDR1 and CDR2: SGHKS and YYEKEE (reference sequence). The trim removed 3 bases at V and 4 bases at J, leaving 6 bases unmatched. The CDR3 totals 16 residues. The CDR3 coding sequence is TGTGCCAGCAGCTGGACTAGCGGGCGAATTTACAATGAGCAGTTCTTC. This sequence encodes CASSWTSGRIYNEQFF.

The V gene is TRBV10-2, the J gene TRBJ1-1, with TRBD1 matching 7 bases. This CDR3 contains 13 residues. V shed 8 bases, J shed 9 bases, and the junction held 12 bases outside the gene matches. Germline V gene data show CDR1 as WSHSY and CDR2 as SAAADI. Here the CDR3 reads CASGEQGLFQAFF. In nucleotides, the CDR3 is TGCGCCAGCGGCGAACAGGGGCTCTTTCAAGCTTTCTTT.

This clonotype was detected ten times or more. This chain links TRBV5-1 with TRBJ2-1, with TRBD1 identical over 9 bases. This CDR3 comprises 15 residues. Germline CDR1 SGHRS, CDR2 YFSETQ. The ends lost 1 base at V and 7 bases at J; junction bases unmatched: 6. CDR3 nucleotide sequence: TGCGCCAGCAGCTTGACGGGACAGGGTGTTAATGAGCAGTTCTTC. It specifies CASSLTGQGVNEQFF.

J is TRBJ2-5 and V is TRBV20-1, with 10 bases lining up with TRBD2. The length of the CDR3 is 22 residues. Trimming took 6 bases from V and 1 from J; bases not matched to a gene: 29. Germline CDR1 and CDR2: DFQATT and SNEGSKA (reference sequence). The CDR3 bases are TGCAGTGCCCTCGTACAGTTTTCTCTAGCGGGAGAGGGGGGAGGTCCCCAAGAGACCCAGTACTTC. Encoded protein: CSALVQFSLAGEGGGPQETQYF.

The chain is built from TRBV24-1 and TRBJ2-1, with TRBD1 as a possible D gene (5 bases). The V end lost 0 bases, the J end lost 0 bases, and 11 bases lay between the germline ends. Germline assignment: CDR1 KGHDR and CDR2 SFDVKD. CDR3 length: 17 amino acids. Written as DNA, the CDR3 is TGTGCCACCAGTGATTTGGACAGCCAGAGCTCCTACAATGAGCAGTTCTTC. Residues: CATSDLDSQSSYNEQFF.

This clonotype was detected many times. V and J are TRBV19 and TRBJ1-2; D uncertain. The V gene lost 0 bases and the J gene lost 5 bases, with 10 bases spanning the gap. Germline CDR1 and CDR2: LNHDA and SQIVND (reference sequence). The CDR3 runs to 14 residues. CDR3 loop: CASSIDSKGYGYTF. The CDR3 coding sequence is TGTGCCAGTAGTATAGATTCCAAAGGGTATGGCTACACCTTC.

By share, this clonotype ranks as medium-sized. The rearrangement joins TRBV6-1 to TRBJ2-7, with a weak D call TRBD1 (6 bases). Germline V gives CDR1 MNHNS, CDR2 SASEGT. Trimming stripped 5 bases from V and 2 bases from J, with 16 bases between. This CDR3 has 15 residues. CDR3 DNA sequence: TGTGCCAGCAGTAGCGACAGGCATCCCCCCTACGAGCAGTACTTC. Translation gives CASSSDRHPPYEQYF.

This clonotype was counted ten times or more. CDR3 nucleotides: TGTGCCAGCAGTTTCAGGGTGGGCACTGAAGCTTTCTTT. Protein sequence: CASSFRVGTEAFF. The chain has TRBV12-3 or TRBV12-4 and TRBJ1-1; the D gene is possibly TRBD1 (5 bases). V was cut by 3 bases and J by 4 bases, with 9 bases left in between. The CDR3 covers 13 residues.

This clonotype is medium-sized by share. V and J are TRBV30 and TRBJ2-7; D gene ambiguous. The CDR3 has 12 amino acids. Per germline, CDR1 GTSNPN and CDR2 SVGIG (reference sequence). V lost 2 bases to trimming and J lost 3 bases, with 8 bases between them. CDR3 amino acids: CAWSRTDYEQYF. The CDR3 region has the DNA TGTGCCTGGAGTCGTACAGACTACGAGCAGTACTTC.

By its share, this clonotype is medium-sized. The chain couples TRBV30 to TRBJ2-7; D assignment may be TRBD1 or TRBD2 (5 bases each). The CDR3 runs to 14 residues. Trimming removed 3 bases at V and 0 bases at J, with 12 bases between. Germline-derived CDR1 and CDR2 are GTSNPN and SVGIG (reference sequence). CDR3 DNA: TGTGCCTGGAGCAACCGGGGCCTCTCCTACGAGCAGTACTTC. Protein sequence: CAWSNRGLSYEQYF. Filled out from reference TRBV30 and TRBJ2-7, the complete variable domain reads SQTIHQWPATLVQPVGSPLSLECTVEGTSNPNLYWYRQAAGRGLQLLFYSVGIGQISSEVPQNLSASRPQDRQFILSSKKLLLSDSGFYLCAWSNRGLSYEQYFGPGTRLTVT.

In the case of this clonotype: This sequence may be a read error, since a much larger clone differs from it by one base. This chain links TRBV12-5 with TRBJ1-1; tentatively, D is TRBD1 (5 bases). V lost 5 bases and J lost 4, with 20 bases in between. This CDR3 comprises 16 residues. From germline, CDR1 is LGHNT and CDR2 FRNRAP. The CDR3 here is CASGSIGRGGGTEAFF. CDR3 in DNA: TGTGCTAGTGGTAGTATAGGACGGGGCGGAGGCACTGAAGCTTTCTTT.

By its share, this clonotype is medium-sized (0.01 to 0.1%). This chain joins TRBV3-1 and TRBJ1-1; D gene unclear. V was shortened by 3 bases and J by 5 bases, with 13 bases between the two germline ends. In germline, CDR1 is LGHDT, CDR2 YNNKEL (reference sequence). The CDR3 length is 14 residues. DNA for the CDR3: TGTGCCAGCAGCCACTTGAGTCGTAGAACTGAAGCTTTCTTT. Protein product: CASSHLSRRTEAFF. The variable domain in full, with the rest retrieved from reference TRBV3-1 and TRBJ1-1, is DTAVSQTPKYLVTQMGNDKSIKCEQNLGHDTMYWYKQDSKKFLKIMFSYNNKELIINETVPNRFSPKSPDKAHLNLHINSLELGDSAVYFCASSHLSRRTEAFFGQGTRLTVV.

This sequence joins TRBV10-1 and TRBJ2-5, with D uncertain. Germline V gene sequence: CDR1 WNHNN, CDR2 SYGVQD (reference sequence). V gave up 4 bases and J gave up 1 base, with 7 bases separating them. CDR3 length: 13 amino acids. The CDR3 region is CASSASAQETQYF. DNA of the CDR3: TGCGCCAGCAGTGCGAGCGCCCAAGAGACCCAGTACTTC.

This clonotype was observed a single time. This CDR3 is CASRTGGISTGELFF. The CDR3 region has the DNA TGTGCCAGCAGGACAGGGGGGATAAGCACCGGGGAGCTGTTTTTT. The V gene is TRBV2, the J gene TRBJ2-2, with TRBD1 matching over 9 bases. V was clipped by 6 bases and J by 4 bases; unmatched bases: 6. CDR3 size: 15 residues. Germline CDR1 is SNHLY and CDR2 is FYNNEI.

This clonotype was counted only a few times. This sequence joins TRBV5-1 and TRBJ2-7; D is perhaps TRBD1 (6 bases). The V and J ends lost 5 bases and 0 bases respectively, with 12 bases between them. This CDR3 has 14 amino acids. Germline CDR1 reads SGHRS; CDR2 reads YFSETQ. CDR3 sequence: CASRQGSLSYEQYF. CDR3 sequence (DNA): TGCGCCAGCAGACAGGGATCTCTCTCCTACGAGCAGTACTTC.

The chain combines TRBV7-2 with TRBJ2-7; D perhaps matches TRBD1 (5 bases). Germline V CDR1 and CDR2: SGHTA, FQGNSA. Trimming took 1 base from V and 6 from J, leaving 13 bases between them. The CDR3 covers 14 residues. The CDR3 coding sequence is TGTGCCAGCAGCTTAGGGGGCGGCTCGGTCGAGCAGTACTTC. It translates to CASSLGGGSVEQYF.

This clonotype is termed medium-sized. V and J are TRBV19 and TRBJ1-1, with a possible D match to TRBD1 (5 bases). CDR1 and CDR2 from the germline V gene are LNHDA and SQIVND (reference sequence). There are 15 residues in the CDR3. Trimming removed 1 base at V and 3 bases at J, with 12 bases between. DNA of the CDR3: TGTGCCAGTAGTATAGTTGGAGGGGTGGACACTGAAGCTTTCTTT. Translating it yields CASSIVGGVDTEAFF.

In its sample, this clonotype was seen once. One base away lies a much larger clone, so this may be a sequencing read error. The J gene is TRBJ2-2, the V gene TRBV5-1; 7 nucleotides match TRBD2. Germline CDR1 SGHRS, CDR2 YFSETQ. Trimming took 4 bases from V and 5 from J; bases not matched to a gene: 14. The CDR3 totals 17 residues. The CDR3 DNA sequence: TGCGCCAGCAGCCCCCAGACTAGCAGGAGTTTGACCGGGGAGCTGTTTTTT. It encodes CASSPQTSRSLTGELFF.

This clonotype has a handful of counts. This rearrangement joins TRBV5-1 to TRBJ1-1; a possible D gene is TRBD1 (5 bases). Per the germline V gene, CDR1 is SGHRS and CDR2 is YFSETQ. The CDR3 sequence is 15 residues long. Trimming took 1 base from V and 0 from J, leaving 10 bases between them. CDR3 amino acids: CASSLPGHMNTEAFF. The DNA of the CDR3 is TGCGCCAGCAGCTTGCCGGGGCACATGAACACTGAAGCTTTCTTT.